The source of this T cell receptor (beta chain) is a study of CD8 T cells in ankylosing spondylitis. Study results and caveats: Blood from ankylosing spondylitis patients appeared to carry a characteristic roughly 8-variant TCR beta motif.

TCRdb processed the 5' RACE reads anew with MiXCR; each CDR3 protein has one entry. The sample carries fewer than 450,000 distinct CDR3 sequences, approximately 17% recorded once. V was shortened by 5 bases and J by 5 bases, with 16 bases between the two germline ends. There are 15 residues in the CDR3. Points on this clonotype: The antigen is not known.

This sequence originates from a male donor with ankylosing spondylitis. The V gene is TRBV12-3 or TRBV12-4, the J gene TRBJ2-1; weak D call: TRBD1 (5 bases). Sample: blood, either unsorted or a sorted T cell fraction (not recorded which). The CDR3: CASSEDRDTHNEQFF. CDR3 DNA: TGTGCCAGCAGTGAAGACAGAGACACTCACAATGAGCAGTTCTTC.